The clone carrying this TCR beta chain has more than one count but fewer than ten. The antigen remains undetermined. CDR1 and CDR2 (germline): GTSNPN, SVGIG (reference sequence). The length of the CDR3 is 17 residues. Trimming took 4 bases from V and 0 from J, leaving 22 bases between them. The investigators reverse transcribed all of the isolated RNA, so they sequenced expressed TCRB transcripts. Some clones are missing from TCRdb's copy, which holds only in-frame ones; the method was immunoSEQ multiplex PCR. The table lists about 650,000 clones, around 12% of them singletons. Donors contributed one heparinised blood draw apiece, averaging about 116 mL. Via CD45RO/CCR7/CD25/CD127/CD95/CD27, cells of the CD4+ naive, central memory, regulatory and stem cell-like memory subsets were sorted. The data derive from a study of beta chain features in type 1 diabetes. Study-wide results and caveats: Type 1 diabetes patients had moderately but significantly shorter TCRB CDR3s in all four CD4+ subsets.

The genes are TRBV30 and TRBJ2-7, with D possibly being TRBD1 (7 bases). The sample was naive CD4+ T cells from blood. This receptor was identified in a man aged 25-45 years with type 1 diabetes. CDR3 nucleotides: TGTGCCTGGACGAAGCGACAGGGACTCGCCAGCTCCTACGAGCAGTACTTC. Translating it yields CAWTKRQGLASSYEQYF.